This T cell receptor (beta chain) was captured in a study of glioma-infiltrating T cells. Study outcomes and limitations: Tissue-blood divergence was below expectation in non-neoplastic patients, above in gliomas.

The CDR3 runs to 15 residues. Germline CDR1 is SGHTA and CDR2 is FQGNSA. V lost 1 base, J lost 6 bases, and 5 bases stayed unmatched. Amplification of TCR alpha and beta CDR3 regions from RNA used iRepertoire nested multiplex PCR. Each CDR3 protein gets one entry after TCRdb re-called the multiplex PCR reads with MiXCR. The table includes some 110,000 distinct CDR3 sequences, approximately 25% detected once. This clonotype was picked up many times. Its target is not known. The specimen was glioma tissue, nonneoplastic brain tissue, or PBMCs (not recorded which). The rearrangement uses TRBV7-2 and TRBJ2-7; 11 positions agree with TRBD2. This clonotype was obtained from a human donor with low-grade glioma or glioblastoma, undergoing nonglioma brain surgery, or in good health (not recorded which). CDR3 sequence: CASSLVSGRAGEQYF. The CDR3 DNA is TGTGCCAGCAGCTTAGTTAGCGGGAGGGCCGGCGAGCAGTACTTC.